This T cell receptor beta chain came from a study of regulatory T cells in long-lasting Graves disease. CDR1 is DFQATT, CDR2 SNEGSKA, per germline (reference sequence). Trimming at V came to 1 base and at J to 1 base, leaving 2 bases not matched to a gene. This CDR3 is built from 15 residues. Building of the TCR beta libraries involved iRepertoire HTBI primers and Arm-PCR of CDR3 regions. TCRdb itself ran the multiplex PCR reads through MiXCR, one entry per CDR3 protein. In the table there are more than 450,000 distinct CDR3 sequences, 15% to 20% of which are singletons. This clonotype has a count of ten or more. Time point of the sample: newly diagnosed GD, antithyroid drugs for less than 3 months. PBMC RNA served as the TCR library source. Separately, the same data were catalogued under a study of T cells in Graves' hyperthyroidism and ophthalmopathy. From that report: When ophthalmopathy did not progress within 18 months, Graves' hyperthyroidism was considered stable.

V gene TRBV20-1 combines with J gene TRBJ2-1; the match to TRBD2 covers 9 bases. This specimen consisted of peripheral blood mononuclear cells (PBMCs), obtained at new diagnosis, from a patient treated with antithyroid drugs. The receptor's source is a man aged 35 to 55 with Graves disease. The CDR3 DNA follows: TGCAGTGCTAGAGTAGCGGGGGAGTCCTACAATGAGCAGTTCTTC. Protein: CSARVAGESYNEQFF.